Sequencing of this T cell receptor (beta chain) was carried out in a study of T cell changes during pregnancy in multiple sclerosis. Sequencing used immunoSEQ multiplex PCR; TCRdb keeps in-frame clones, though not all of them. There are about 110,000 clones in the sample; about 89% occur only once, and approximately 3.7% lies in the top ten. The table lists this clone with a count of one. The CDR3 runs 13 residues. Germline V gives CDR1 SGHRS, CDR2 YFSETQ. V lost 2 bases, J lost 2 bases, and 7 bases lay in between. The receptor comes from a female donor with multiple sclerosis, enrolled in a pregnancy study. Sequences were derived from peripheral blood, sampled after pregnancy. This chain joins TRBV5-1 and TRBJ2-5; the D is unclear. The CDR3 DNA is TGCGCCAGCAGCTTAGACTTTCAAGAGACCCAGTACTTC. It encodes CASSLDFQETQYF. The whole variable domain, filled in from reference TRBV5-1 and TRBJ2-5, reads KAGVTQTPRYLIKTRGQQVTLSCSPISGHRSVSWYQQTPGQGLQFLFEYFSETQRNKGNFPGRFSGRQFSNSRSEMNVSTLELGDSALYLCASSLDFQETQYFGPGTRLLVL.